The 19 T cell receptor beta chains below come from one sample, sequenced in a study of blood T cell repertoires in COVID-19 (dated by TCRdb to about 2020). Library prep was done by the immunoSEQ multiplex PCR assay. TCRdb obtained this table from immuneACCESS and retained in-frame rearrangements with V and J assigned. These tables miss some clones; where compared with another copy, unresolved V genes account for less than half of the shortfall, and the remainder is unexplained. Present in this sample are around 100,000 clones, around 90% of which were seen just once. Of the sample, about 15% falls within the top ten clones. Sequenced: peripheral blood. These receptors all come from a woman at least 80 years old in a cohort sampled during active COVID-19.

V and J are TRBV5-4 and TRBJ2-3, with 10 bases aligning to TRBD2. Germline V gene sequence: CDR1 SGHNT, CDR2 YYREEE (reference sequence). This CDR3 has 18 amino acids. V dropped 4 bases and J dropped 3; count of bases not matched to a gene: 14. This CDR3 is CASSPLSGSGGWTDTQYF. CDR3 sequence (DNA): TGTGCCAGCAGCCCACTCTCGGGTAGCGGGGGGTGGACAGATACGCAGTATTTT. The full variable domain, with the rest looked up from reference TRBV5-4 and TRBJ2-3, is ETGVTQSPTHLIKTRGQQVTLRCSSQSGHNTVSWYQQALGQGPQFIFQYYREEENGRGNFPPRFSGLQFPNYSSELNVNALELDDSALYLCASSPLSGSGGWTDTQYFGPGTRLTVL.

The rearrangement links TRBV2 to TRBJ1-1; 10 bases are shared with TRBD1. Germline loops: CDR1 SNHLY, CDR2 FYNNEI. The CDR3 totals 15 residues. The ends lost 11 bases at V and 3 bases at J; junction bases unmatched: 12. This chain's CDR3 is CACTRDRGLHTEAFF. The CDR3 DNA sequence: TGTGCCTGTACCCGGGACAGGGGTTTGCACACTGAAGCTTTCTTT.

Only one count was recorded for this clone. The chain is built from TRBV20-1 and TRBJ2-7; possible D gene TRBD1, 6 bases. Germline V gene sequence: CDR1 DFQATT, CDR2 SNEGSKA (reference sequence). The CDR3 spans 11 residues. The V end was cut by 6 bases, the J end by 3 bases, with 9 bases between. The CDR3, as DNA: TGCAGTGCGGACAGAATCTACGAGCAGTACTTC. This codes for CSADRIYEQYF.

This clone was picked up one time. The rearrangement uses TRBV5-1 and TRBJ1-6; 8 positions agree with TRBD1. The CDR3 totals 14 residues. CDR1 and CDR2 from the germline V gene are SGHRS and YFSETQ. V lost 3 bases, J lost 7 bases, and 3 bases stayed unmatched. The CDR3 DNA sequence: TGCGCCAGCAGCTCGGGACAGGAAAATTCACCCCTCCACTTT. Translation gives CASSSGQENSPLHF.

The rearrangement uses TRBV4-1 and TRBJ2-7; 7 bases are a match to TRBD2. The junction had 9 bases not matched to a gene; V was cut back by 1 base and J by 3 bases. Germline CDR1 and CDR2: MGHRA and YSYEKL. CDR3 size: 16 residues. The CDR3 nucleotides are TGCGCCAGCAGCCAAGGCCTTTCGGGGGGAGACTACGAGCAGTACTTC. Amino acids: CASSQGLSGGDYEQYF.

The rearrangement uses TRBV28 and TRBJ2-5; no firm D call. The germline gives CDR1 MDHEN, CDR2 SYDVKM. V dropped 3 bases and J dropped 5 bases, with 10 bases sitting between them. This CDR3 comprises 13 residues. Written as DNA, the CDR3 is TGTGCCAGCAGTTTGTCACAGAGCGAGACCCAGTACTTC. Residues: CASSLSQSETQYF.

CDR3 sequence: CASSLLSNGYTF. In DNA, the CDR3 is TGTGCCAGCAGTCTACTATCCAATGGCTACACCTTC. The V and J genes are TRBV12-3 or TRBV12-4 and TRBJ1-2; the D is unclear. The CDR3 loop spans 12 amino acids. Trimming took off 5 bases at V and 6 bases at J, with 10 bases between the two ends.

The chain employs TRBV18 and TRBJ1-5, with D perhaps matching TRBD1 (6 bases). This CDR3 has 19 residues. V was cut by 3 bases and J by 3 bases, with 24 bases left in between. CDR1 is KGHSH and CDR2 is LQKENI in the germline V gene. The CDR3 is CASSPLGGPSQGDNQPQHF. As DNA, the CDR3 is TGTGCCAGCTCACCCTTAGGGGGACCGTCCCAGGGAGACAATCAGCCCCAGCATTTT. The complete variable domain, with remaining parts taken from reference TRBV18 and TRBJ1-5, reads NAGVMQNPRHLVRRRGQEARLRCSPMKGHSHVYWYRQLPEEGLKFMVYLQKENIIDESGMPKERFSAEFPKEGPSILRIQQVVRGDSAAYFCASSPLGGPSQGDNQPQHFGDGTRLSIL.

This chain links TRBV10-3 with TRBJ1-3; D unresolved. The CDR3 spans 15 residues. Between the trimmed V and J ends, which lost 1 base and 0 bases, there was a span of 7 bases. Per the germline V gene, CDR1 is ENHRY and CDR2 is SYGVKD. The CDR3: CAISELGSSGNTIYF. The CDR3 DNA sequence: TGTGCCATCAGTGAGTTGGGGAGCTCTGGAAACACCATATATTTT.

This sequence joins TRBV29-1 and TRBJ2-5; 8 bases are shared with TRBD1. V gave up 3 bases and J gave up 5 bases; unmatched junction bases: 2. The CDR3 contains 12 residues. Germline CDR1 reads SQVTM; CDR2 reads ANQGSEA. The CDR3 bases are TGCAGCGTTGACAGGGGGCGCGAGACCCAGTACTTC. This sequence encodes CSVDRGRETQYF. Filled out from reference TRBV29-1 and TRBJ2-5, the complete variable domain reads SAVISQKPSRDICQRGTSLTIQCQVDSQVTMMFWYRQQPGQSLTLIATANQGSEATYESGFVIDKFPISRPNLTFSTLTVSNMSPEDSSIYLCSVDRGRETQYFGPGTRLLVL.

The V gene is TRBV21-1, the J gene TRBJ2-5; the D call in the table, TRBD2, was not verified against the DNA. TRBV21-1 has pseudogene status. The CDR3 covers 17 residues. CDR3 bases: TGTGCCAGCAGCAAACTAGCGGGGGGGCGAGAAGAAGAGACCCAGTACTTC. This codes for CASSKLAGGREEETQYF.

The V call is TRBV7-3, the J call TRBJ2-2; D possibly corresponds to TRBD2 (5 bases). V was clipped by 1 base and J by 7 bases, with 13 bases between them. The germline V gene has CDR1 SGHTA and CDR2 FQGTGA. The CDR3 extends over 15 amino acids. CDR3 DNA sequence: TGTGCCAGCAGCTTAAATTCACCCGGGAACGGGGAGCTGTTTTTT. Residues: CASSLNSPGNGELFF.

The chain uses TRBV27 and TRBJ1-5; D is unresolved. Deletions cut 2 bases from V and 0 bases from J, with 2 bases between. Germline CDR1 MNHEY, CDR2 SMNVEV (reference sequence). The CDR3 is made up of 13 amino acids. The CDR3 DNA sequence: TGTGCCAGCAGTTTACTTAGCAATCAGCCCCAGCATTTT. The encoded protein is CASSLLSNQPQHF.

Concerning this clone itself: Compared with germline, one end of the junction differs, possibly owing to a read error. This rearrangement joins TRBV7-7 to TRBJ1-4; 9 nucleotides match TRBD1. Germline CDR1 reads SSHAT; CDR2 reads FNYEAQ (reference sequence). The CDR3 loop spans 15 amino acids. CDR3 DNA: TGTGCTAGCAGTTCCGGGACAGGGCTTAATGAAAAACTGTTTTTT. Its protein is CASSSGTGLNEKLFF.

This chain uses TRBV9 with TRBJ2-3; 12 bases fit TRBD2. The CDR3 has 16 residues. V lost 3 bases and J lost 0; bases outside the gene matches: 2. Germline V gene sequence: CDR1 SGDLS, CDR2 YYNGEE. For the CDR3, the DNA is TGTGCCAGCAGCGCCGGGACTAGCGGGAGCACAGATACGCAGTATTTT. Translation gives CASSAGTSGSTDTQYF.

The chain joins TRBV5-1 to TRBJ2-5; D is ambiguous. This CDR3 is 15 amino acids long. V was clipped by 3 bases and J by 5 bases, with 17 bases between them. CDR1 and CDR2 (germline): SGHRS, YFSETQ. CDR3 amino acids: CASSSANGVSETQYF. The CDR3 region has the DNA TGCGCCAGCAGCTCGGCTAACGGAGTTTCGGAGACCCAGTACTTC.

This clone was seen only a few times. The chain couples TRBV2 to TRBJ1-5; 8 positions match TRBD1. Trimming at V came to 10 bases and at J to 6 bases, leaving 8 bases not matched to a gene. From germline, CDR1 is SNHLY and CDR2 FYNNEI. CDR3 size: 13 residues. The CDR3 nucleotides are TGTGCCACCAGGGGGCGCAGGGTTCAGCCCCAGCATTTT. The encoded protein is CATRGRRVQPQHF.

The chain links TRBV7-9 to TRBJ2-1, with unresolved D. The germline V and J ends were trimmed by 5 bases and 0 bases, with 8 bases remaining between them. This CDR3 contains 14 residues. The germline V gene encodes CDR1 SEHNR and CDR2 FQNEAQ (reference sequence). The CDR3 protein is CASSADISYNEQFF. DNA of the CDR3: TGTGCCAGCAGCGCCGACATCTCCTACAATGAGCAGTTCTTC.

CDR3 nucleotides: TGTGCCAGCAGTCCGGGACTAGCGGGAGGGAACACCGGGGAGCTGTTTTTT. Its translation: CASSPGLAGGNTGELFF. The V and J genes are TRBV28 and TRBJ2-2; the match to TRBD2 covers 15 bases. The V gene's germline CDR1 is MDHEN and CDR2 SYDVKM. V shed 5 bases and J 1 base; nucleotides not matched to a gene: 2. CDR3 size: 17 residues.